These 18 T cell receptor beta chains originate from one sample sequenced in a study of regulatory T cells in long-lasting Graves disease. Time point denoted: newly diagnosed GD, antithyroid drugs for less than 3 months. With RNA extracted from PBMCs as input, the TCR library was made. In building TCR beta libraries, iRepertoire HTBI primers were used together with Arm-PCR of CDR3 regions. Using its own MiXCR run on the multiplex PCR reads, TCRdb lists one record per CDR3 protein. The repertoire includes a few hundred thousand distinct CDR3 sequences, 20% of them detected once, and approximately 15% sits in the top ten. The input for sequencing was peripheral blood mononuclear cells (PBMCs), taken at new diagnosis, from a patient treated with antithyroid drugs. These TCRs come from a female donor with Graves disease.

The rearrangement uses TRBV2 and TRBJ2-1, with D possibly matching TRBD2 (5 bases). The CDR3 contains 13 residues. Trimming removed 6 bases from V and 5 bases from J, with 11 bases in between. Germline CDR1 and CDR2: SNHLY and FYNNEI. Here the CDR3 reads CASRRELDNEQFF. CDR3 coding DNA: TGTGCCAGCAGGAGGGAACTAGACAATGAGCAGTTCTTC. Full variable domain (rest looked up from reference TRBV2 and TRBJ2-1): EPEVTQTPSHQVTQMGQEVILRCVPISNHLYFYWYRQILGQKVEFLVSFYNNEISEKSEIFDDQFSVERPDGSNFTLKIRSTKLEDSAMYFCASRRELDNEQFFGPGTRLTVL.

This clonotype was observed at least ten times. The chain is built from TRBV12-3 or TRBV12-4 and TRBJ1-4; no clear D gene. Trimming removed 3 bases at V and 4 bases at J, with 9 bases between. The CDR3 sequence is 14 residues long. In DNA form, the CDR3 reads TGTGCCAGCAGTTTGGAACGGTTTAATGAAAAACTGTTTTTT. Encoded protein: CASSLERFNEKLFF.

The chain has TRBV12-3 or TRBV12-4 and TRBJ2-3; TRBD2 is a possible D gene (5 bases). Trimming pared 3 bases from V and 4 bases from J, leaving 8 bases between. The CDR3 loop spans 13 amino acids. Here the CDR3 reads CASSFASSDTQYF. The CDR3 DNA sequence: TGTGCCAGCAGTTTCGCTAGCTCAGATACGCAGTATTTT.

The rearrangement uses TRBV3-1 and TRBJ2-7; D is ambiguous. The CDR3 sequence is 14 residues long. Trimming left V 1 base short and J 5 bases short, with 12 bases between. Per the germline V gene, CDR1 is LGHDT and CDR2 is YNNKEL (reference sequence). CDR3 DNA: TGTGCCAGCAGCCAAGTGAAGGGTTCCGACGAGCAGTACTTC. Its protein is CASSQVKGSDEQYF.

Details on this clonotype: This may stem from a read error, because a much larger clone lies one nucleotide away. This chain links TRBV6-2 or TRBV6-3 with TRBJ2-5; 9 nucleotides agree with TRBD2. J gave up 11 bases and V 4 bases, and 17 bases lay outside the gene matches. Germline V lookup: CDR1 MNHEY, CDR2 SVGEGT. This CDR3 is built from 16 residues. The CDR3 DNA follows: TGTGCCAGCAGTTTCGATTCTAGCGGGGTTAGCAATGAGCAGTACTTC. Encoded protein: CASSFDSSGVSNEQYF.

This clonotype came up many times. This chain uses TRBV5-1 with TRBJ2-3, with TRBD1 matching 9 bases. The CDR3 covers 17 residues. CDR1 is SGHRS and CDR2 is YFSETQ in the germline V gene. The ends lost 4 bases at V and 5 bases at J; junction bases unmatched: 14. The CDR3 sequence is CASSLSTGGWSGDTQYF. CDR3 in DNA: TGCGCCAGCAGCCTGTCGACAGGGGGTTGGTCCGGAGATACGCAGTATTTT.

This clonotype was seen many times. The V and J genes are TRBV2 and TRBJ2-2; D is ambiguous. With 3 bases removed from V and 1 base from J, the gap between germline ends came to 3 bases. Germline V lookup: CDR1 SNHLY, CDR2 FYNNEI. CDR3 size: 13 residues. The CDR3 coding sequence is TGTGCCAGCAGTGAGGAGAACACCGGGGAGCTGTTTTTT. Encoded protein: CASSEENTGELFF.

This clonotype appeared many times. This chain connects TRBV19 to TRBJ2-2; no definite D call. The CDR3 has 15 amino acids. Trimming pared 0 bases from V and 6 bases from J, leaving 11 bases between. From germline, CDR1 is LNHDA and CDR2 SQIVND (reference sequence). CDR3 coding DNA: TGTGCCAGTAGTATAGATCGCCGGGTTGCCGGGGAGCTGTTTTTT. Amino acid sequence: CASSIDRRVAGELFF.

Note on this clonotype: A far larger clone is a single base away, which makes a read error likely. V gene TRBV2 combines with J gene TRBJ2-5; D possibly corresponds to TRBD2 (5 bases). Germline CDR1 and CDR2: SNHLY and FYNNEI. The CDR3 is 13 residues long. Here the CDR3 DNA reads TGTGCCAGCAGCTTATCCCTTGGGGAGACCCAGTGCTTC. Encoded protein: CASSLSLGETQCF. The whole variable domain, remainder taken from reference TRBV2 and TRBJ2-5, is EPEVTQTPSHQVTQMGQEVILRCVPISNHLYFYWYRQILGQKVEFLVSFYNNEISEKSEIFDDQFSVERPDGSNFTLKIRSTKLEDSAMYFCASSLSLGETQCFGPGTRLLVL.

This clonotype was counted at least ten times. In DNA form, the CDR3 reads TGTGCCACCAGTGACCCCCACGGACGCGGCTACAATGAGCAGTTCTTC. It yields the protein CATSDPHGRGYNEQFF. The chain employs TRBV24-1 and TRBJ2-1; D not resolved. CDR3 size: 16 residues. V was trimmed by 4 bases and J by 3 bases, leaving 15 bases between them. Germline V gene data show CDR1 as KGHDR and CDR2 as SFDVKD.

With respect to this clonotype: This may be a read error, as it is one base from a much larger clone. The chain couples TRBV11-2 to TRBJ2-1; 13 nucleotides line up with TRBD2. Germline CDR1 is SGHAT and CDR2 is FQNNGV. Trimming took 3 bases from V and 5 from J; bases not matched to a gene: 1. CDR3 length: 15 amino acids. CDR3 in DNA: TGTGCCAGCAGCTTCGGGACTAGCGGGAACAATGAGCAGTTCTTC. Translation: CASSFGTSGNNEQFF.

In its sample, this clonotype was seen a few times. Here the CDR3 reads CASSQSEVGSSGAFF. In DNA, the CDR3 is TGTGCCAGCAGCCAAAGTGAAGTGGGCTCGTCAGGAGCTTTCTTT. The chain uses TRBV3-1 and TRBJ1-1; D is undetermined. Between the trimmed V and J ends, which lost 2 bases and 10 bases, there was a span of 20 bases. Germline CDR1 LGHDT, CDR2 YNNKEL (reference sequence). The CDR3 is 15 amino acids.

There are many counts of this clonotype. The chain couples TRBV20-1 to TRBJ2-1; TRBD2 is a possible D gene (6 bases). The germline V and J ends were trimmed by 6 bases and 0 bases, with 15 bases remaining between them. Germline assignment: CDR1 DFQATT and CDR2 SNEGSKA (reference sequence). The CDR3 totals 15 residues. CDR3 in DNA: TGCAGTGCGGAGGGATCTGTGAGCTCCTACAATGAGCAGTTCTTC. Its protein product is CSAEGSVSSYNEQFF.

Regarding this clonotype: A read error may be the cause here, since a much bigger clone is one base away. This rearrangement joins TRBV2 to TRBJ1-6; D remains ambiguous. The length of the CDR3 is 16 residues. The germline V gene encodes CDR1 SNHLY and CDR2 FYNNEI. The CDR3 reads CVSSQMGGVGNSPLHF. CDR3 coding DNA: TGTGTCAGCAGTCAAATGGGCGGGGTTGGAAATTCACCCCTCCACTTT.

The table lists this clonotype with a count of one. The chain links TRBV5-5 to TRBJ2-1, with D maybe TRBD2 (7 bases). The CDR3 has 16 residues. V was shortened by 4 bases and J by 5 bases, with 19 bases between the two germline ends. Germline loops: CDR1 SGHKS, CDR2 YYEKEE (reference sequence). The CDR3 protein is CASSPGVGEGDNEQFF. For the CDR3, the DNA is TGTGCCAGCAGCCCCGGGGTAGGGGAGGGGGACAATGAGCAGTTCTTC.

Ten or more counts support this clonotype. The chain is built from TRBV7-3 and TRBJ1-1, with TRBD1 as a possible D gene (5 bases). V lost 0 bases, J lost 6 bases, and 11 bases lay in between. Germline CDR1 SGHTA, CDR2 FQGTGA. This CDR3 has 14 residues. The CDR3 protein is CASSLTAGVAEAFF. CDR3 in DNA: TGTGCCAGCAGCTTAACTGCGGGGGTAGCTGAAGCTTTCTTT.

This clonotype was counted many times. V gene TRBV28 combines with J gene TRBJ2-2, with 7 bases that match TRBD1. CDR1 MDHEN and CDR2 SYDVKM come from the germline V gene. V was clipped by 11 bases and J by 1 base; unmatched bases: 4. The CDR3 sequence is 13 residues long. The CDR3, as DNA: TGTGCCGTACGACAGGGGAACACCGGGGAGCTGTTTTTT. Translated: CAVRQGNTGELFF.

The chain employs TRBV20-1 and TRBJ2-5; D is perhaps TRBD1 (6 bases). The germline gives CDR1 DFQATT, CDR2 SNEGSKA (reference sequence). The CDR3 extends over 15 amino acids. V lost 5 bases and J 4 bases, leaving 20 bases between the germline ends. CDR3: CSAPDQTGSSETQYF. In nucleotides, the CDR3 is TGCAGTGCTCCTGACCAGACAGGATCGTCAGAGACCCAGTACTTC.